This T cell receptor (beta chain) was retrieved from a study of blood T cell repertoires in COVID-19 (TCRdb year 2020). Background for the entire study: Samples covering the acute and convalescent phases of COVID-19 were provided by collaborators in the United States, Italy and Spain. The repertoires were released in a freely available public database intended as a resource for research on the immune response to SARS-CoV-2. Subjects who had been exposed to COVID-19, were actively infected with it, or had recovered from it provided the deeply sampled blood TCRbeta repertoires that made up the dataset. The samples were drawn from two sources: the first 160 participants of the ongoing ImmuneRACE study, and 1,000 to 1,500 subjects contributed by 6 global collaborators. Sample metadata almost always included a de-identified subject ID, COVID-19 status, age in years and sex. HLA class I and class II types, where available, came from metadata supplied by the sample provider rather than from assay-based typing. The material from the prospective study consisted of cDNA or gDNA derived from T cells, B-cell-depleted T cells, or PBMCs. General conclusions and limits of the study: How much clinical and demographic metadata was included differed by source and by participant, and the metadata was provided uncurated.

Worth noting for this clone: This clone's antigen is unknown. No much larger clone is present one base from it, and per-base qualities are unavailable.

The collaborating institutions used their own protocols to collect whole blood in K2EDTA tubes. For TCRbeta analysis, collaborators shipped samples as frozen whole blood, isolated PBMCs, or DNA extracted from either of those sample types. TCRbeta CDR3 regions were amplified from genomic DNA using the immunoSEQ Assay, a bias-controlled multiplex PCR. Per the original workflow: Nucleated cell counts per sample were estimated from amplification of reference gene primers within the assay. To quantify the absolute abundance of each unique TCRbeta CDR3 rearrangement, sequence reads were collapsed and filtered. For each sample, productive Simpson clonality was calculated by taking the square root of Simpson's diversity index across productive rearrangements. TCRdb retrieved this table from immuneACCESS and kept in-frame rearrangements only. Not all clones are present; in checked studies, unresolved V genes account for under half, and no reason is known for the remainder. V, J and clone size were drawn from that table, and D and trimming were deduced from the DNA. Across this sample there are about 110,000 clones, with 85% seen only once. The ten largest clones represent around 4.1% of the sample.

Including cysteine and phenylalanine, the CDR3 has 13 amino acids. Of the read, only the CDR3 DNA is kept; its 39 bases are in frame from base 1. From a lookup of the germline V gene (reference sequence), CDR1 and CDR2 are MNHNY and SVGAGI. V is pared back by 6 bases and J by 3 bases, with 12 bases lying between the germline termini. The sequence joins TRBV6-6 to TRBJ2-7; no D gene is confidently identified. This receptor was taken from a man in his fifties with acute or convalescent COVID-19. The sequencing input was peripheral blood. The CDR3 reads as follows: CASSPRFRYEQYF. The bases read TGTGCCAGCAGCCCTAGGTTCCGCTACGAGCAGTACTTC.